This is a list of T cell receptor beta chains from one sample in a study of cytomegalovirus exposure and HLA in healthy donors. TCRdb's copy holds only in-frame clones and misses some; the assay was immunoSEQ multiplex PCR. Recorded for this sample: 140,000 to 150,000 clones. The specimen was PBMCs. The receptors come from a male donor in good health and CMV-seronegative. CDR3s include the opening cysteine and the closing phenylalanine or tryptophan. D genes are given only for firm matches.

TRBV6-5	TRBJ2-5	.	CASSPPGSVSGAQYF
TRBV6-1	TRBJ2-1	.	CATRNSNEQFF
TRBV15	TRBJ2-7	.	CATSRDIGTEDEQYF
TRBV15	TRBJ1-2	TRBD1	CATSRRLGQALEGYTF
TRBV7-6	TRBJ2-1	.	CASSLASSAYNEQFF
TRBV27	TRBJ1-1	.	CASSLARGGGTEAFF
TRBV27	TRBJ1-1	.	CASSLGKFGEAFF
TRBV7-9	TRBJ1-4	TRBD1	CASSPDRGNEKLFF
TRBV4-1	TRBJ2-1	TRBD2	CASNGLAGEDEQFF
TRBV13	TRBJ1-2	.	CASSFSGTKLSGGYTF
TRBV11-2	TRBJ2-1	TRBD2	CASTFTSGKNNEQFF
TRBV4-2	TRBJ2-3	TRBD2	CASSLTTSGGADTQYF
TRBV5-4	TRBJ1-4	.	CASSYGTPRGGEKLFF
TRBV7-9	TRBJ2-1	TRBD1	CASSLEDRVREQFF
TRBV7-3	TRBJ2-7	TRBD2	CASSFGGTSYEQYF
TRBV27	TRBJ1-1	.	CASSSSVNTEAFF
TRBV5-6	TRBJ2-7	.	CASSSDPPHRVSEQYF
TRBV6-5	TRBJ1-5	.	CASSRRGQPQHF
TRBV5-5	TRBJ1-5	TRBD1	CASSWGQGNQPQHF
TRBV9	TRBJ1-1	.	CASSVVGGVRAEAFF